One and the same sample provided the 2 T cell receptor beta chains below, sequenced in a study of T-cell memory formation after mild COVID-19. MiXCR, run by TCRdb on the 5' RACE reads, gives a single entry per CDR3 protein. The repertoire has 65,000 to 90,000 distinct CDR3 sequences, about 13% of them found once; the top ten carry 35% to 50%. Sequencing used PBMCs or a T cell subset sorted from them (not recorded which). These receptors were obtained from a man between 18 and 29 years old who had mild COVID-19 (a few samples of this study predate the infection). Cell type and time point are not known.

The sample holds many counts of this clonotype. The V gene is TRBV29-1, the J gene TRBJ1-1; the D is unclear. V was trimmed by 6 bases and J by 0 bases, leaving 8 bases between them. From germline, CDR1 is SQVTM and CDR2 ANQGSEA. The CDR3 runs 12 residues. The CDR3 sequence is CSVAVMNTEAFF. Written as DNA, the CDR3 is TGCAGCGTCGCAGTTATGAACACTGAAGCTTTCTTT.

The sample holds many counts of this clonotype. V is TRBV7-8 and J is TRBJ1-5; D unclear. V was cut by 1 base and J by 6 bases, with 4 bases left in between. The CDR3 covers 12 residues. CDR1 is SGHVS and CDR2 is FQNEAQ in the germline V gene. The CDR3 here is CASSLGLQPQHF. The CDR3 nucleotides are TGTGCCAGCAGCTTAGGACTTCAGCCCCAGCATTTT.